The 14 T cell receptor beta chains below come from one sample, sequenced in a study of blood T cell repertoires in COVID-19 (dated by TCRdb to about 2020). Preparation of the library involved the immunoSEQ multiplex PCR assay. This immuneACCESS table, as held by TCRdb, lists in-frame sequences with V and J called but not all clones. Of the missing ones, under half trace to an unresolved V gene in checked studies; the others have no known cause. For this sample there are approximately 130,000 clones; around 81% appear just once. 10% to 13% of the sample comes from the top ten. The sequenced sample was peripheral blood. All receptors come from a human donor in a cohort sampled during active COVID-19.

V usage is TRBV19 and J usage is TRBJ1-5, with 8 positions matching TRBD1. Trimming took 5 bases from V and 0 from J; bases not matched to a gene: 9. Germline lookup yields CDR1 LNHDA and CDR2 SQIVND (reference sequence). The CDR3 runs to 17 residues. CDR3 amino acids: CASSLGQGRNSNQPQHF. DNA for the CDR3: TGTGCCAGTAGTCTAGGACAGGGCAGAAATAGCAATCAGCCCCAGCATTTT.

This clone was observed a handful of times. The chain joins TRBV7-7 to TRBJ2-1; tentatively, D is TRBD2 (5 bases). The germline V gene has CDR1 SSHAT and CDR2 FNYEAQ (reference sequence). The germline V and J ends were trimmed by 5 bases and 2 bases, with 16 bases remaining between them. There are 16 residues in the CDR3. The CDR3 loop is CASSPLLVPTYNEQFF. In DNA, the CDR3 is TGTGCCAGCAGCCCACTACTAGTTCCCACCTACAATGAGCAGTTCTTC.

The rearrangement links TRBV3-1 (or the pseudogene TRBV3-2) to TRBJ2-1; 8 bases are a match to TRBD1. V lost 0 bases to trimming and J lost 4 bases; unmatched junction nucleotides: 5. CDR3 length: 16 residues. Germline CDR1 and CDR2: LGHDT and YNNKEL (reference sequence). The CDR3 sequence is CASSQERDRRYNEQFF. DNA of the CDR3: TGTGCCAGCAGCCAAGAACGGGACAGGCGTTACAATGAGCAGTTCTTC.

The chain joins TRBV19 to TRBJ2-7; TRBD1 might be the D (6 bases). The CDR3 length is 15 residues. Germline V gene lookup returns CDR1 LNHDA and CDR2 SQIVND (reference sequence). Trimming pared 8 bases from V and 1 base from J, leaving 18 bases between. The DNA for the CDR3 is TGTGCCAGTTCCACACGTCGGACAGCTTCCTACGAGCAGTACTTC. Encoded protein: CASSTRRTASYEQYF.

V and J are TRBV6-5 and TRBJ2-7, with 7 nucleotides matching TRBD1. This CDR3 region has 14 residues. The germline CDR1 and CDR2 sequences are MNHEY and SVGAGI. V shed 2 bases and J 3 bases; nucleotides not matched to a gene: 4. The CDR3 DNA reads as TGTGCCAGCAGTTACAGGGACAGCTTCTACGAGCAGTACTTC. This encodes CASSYRDSFYEQYF.

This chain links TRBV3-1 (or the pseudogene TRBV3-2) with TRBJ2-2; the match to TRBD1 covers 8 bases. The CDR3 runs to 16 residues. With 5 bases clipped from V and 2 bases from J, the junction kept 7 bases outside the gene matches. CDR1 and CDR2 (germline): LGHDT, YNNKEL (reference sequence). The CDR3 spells CASSSTGTGNTGELFF. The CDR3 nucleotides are TGTGCCAGCAGCTCTACCGGGACAGGAAACACCGGGGAGCTGTTTTTT.

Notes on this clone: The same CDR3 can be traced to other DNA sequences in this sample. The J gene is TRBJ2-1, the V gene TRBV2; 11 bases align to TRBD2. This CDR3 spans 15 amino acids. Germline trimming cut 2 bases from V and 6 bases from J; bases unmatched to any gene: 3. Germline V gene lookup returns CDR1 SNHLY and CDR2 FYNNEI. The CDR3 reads CASSELAGGPNEQFF. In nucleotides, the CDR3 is TGTGCCAGCAGTGAACTAGCGGGGGGCCCCAATGAGCAGTTCTTC.

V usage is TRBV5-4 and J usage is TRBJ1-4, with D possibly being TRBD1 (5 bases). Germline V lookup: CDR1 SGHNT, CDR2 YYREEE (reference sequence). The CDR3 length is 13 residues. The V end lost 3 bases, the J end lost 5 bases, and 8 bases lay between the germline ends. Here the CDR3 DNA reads TGTGCCAGCAGCTCCCGGGGGAATGAAAAACTGTTTTTT. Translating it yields CASSSRGNEKLFF.

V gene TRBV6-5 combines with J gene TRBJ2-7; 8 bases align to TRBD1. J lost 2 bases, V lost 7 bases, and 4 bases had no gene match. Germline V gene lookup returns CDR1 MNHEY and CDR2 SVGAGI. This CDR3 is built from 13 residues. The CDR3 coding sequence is TGTGCCAGCACCCCGACAGGGGCCTACGAGCAGTACTTC. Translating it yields CASTPTGAYEQYF.

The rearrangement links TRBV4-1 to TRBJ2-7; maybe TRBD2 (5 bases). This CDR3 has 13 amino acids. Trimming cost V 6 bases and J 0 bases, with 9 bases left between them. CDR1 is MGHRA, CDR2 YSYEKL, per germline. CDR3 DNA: TGCGCCAGCAGTCCCGGGGTCTCCTACGAGCAGTACTTC. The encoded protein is CASSPGVSYEQYF.

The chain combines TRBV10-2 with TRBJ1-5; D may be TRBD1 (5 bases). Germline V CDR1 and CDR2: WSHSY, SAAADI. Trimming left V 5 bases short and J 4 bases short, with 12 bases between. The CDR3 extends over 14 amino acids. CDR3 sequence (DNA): TGCGCCAGCAGTTTCGACGGGGGAAATCAGCCCCAGCATTTT. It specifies CASSFDGGNQPQHF.

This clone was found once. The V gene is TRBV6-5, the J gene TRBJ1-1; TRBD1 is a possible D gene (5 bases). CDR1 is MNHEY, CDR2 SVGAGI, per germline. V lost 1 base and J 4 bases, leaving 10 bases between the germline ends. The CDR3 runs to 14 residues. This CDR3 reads CASSYLGDSTEAFF. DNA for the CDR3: TGTGCCAGCAGTTACTTAGGGGATTCCACTGAAGCTTTCTTT.

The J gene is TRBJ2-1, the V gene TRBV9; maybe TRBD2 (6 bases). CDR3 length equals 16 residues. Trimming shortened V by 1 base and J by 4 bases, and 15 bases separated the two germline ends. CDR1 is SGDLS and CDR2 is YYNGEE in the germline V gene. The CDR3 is CASSVRAGGAYNEQFF. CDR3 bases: TGTGCCAGCAGCGTAAGGGCGGGCGGGGCATACAATGAGCAGTTCTTC.

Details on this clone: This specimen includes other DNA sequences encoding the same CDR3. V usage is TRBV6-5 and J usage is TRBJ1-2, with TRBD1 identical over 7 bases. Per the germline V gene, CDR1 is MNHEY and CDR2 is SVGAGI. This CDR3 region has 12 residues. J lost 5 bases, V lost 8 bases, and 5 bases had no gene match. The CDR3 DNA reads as TGTGCCAGCCGGGACAGCTATTATGGCTACACCTTC. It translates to CASRDSYYGYTF.